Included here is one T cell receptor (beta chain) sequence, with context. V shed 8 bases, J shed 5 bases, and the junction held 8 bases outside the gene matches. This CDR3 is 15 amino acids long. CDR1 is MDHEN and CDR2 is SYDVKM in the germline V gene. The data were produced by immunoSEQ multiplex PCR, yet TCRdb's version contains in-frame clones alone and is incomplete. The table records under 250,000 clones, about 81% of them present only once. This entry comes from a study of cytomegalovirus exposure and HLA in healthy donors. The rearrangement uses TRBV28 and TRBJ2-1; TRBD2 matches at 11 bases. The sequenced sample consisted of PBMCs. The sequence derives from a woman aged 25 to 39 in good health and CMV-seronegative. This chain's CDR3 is CASPPPSGGNNEQFF. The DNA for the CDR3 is TGTGCCAGCCCGCCCCCTAGCGGGGGGAACAATGAGCAGTTCTTC.